Listed below are T cell receptor beta chains from one sample, sequenced in a study of T-cell memory formation after mild COVID-19. TCRdb re-called the 5' RACE reads with MiXCR, one entry per CDR3 protein. The data hold tens of thousands of distinct CDR3 sequences, with 10% to 15% observed a single time. Sequenced input: PBMCs or a T cell subset sorted from them (not recorded which). All receptors come from a man aged 18 to 30 who had mild COVID-19 (a few samples of this study predate the infection). Cell type and time point are not known. CDR3s include the opening cysteine and the closing phenylalanine or tryptophan. The D gene is left open where the match is weak. The size of a clone is reported for some rows only, either as once, few or many, or as a class for expanded clones.

size: few
J: TRBJ1-5
V: TRBV15
D: NA
CDR3: CATSRGAGSGNQPQHF
DNA: TGTGCCACCAGCCGAGGCGCGGGGTCGGGCAATCAGCCCCAGCATTTT

size: NA
J: TRBJ1-5
V: TRBV4-1
D: TRBD1
CDR3: CASSQAGRGINQPQHF
DNA: TGCGCCAGCAGCCAAGCGGGCAGGGGGATCAATCAGCCCCAGCATTTT

size: few
J: TRBJ2-3
V: TRBV6-2/TRBV6-3
D: NA
CDR3: CASSRPADTQYF
DNA: TGTGCCAGCAGTCGGCCGGCAGATACGCAGTATTTT

size: few
J: TRBJ1-2
V: TRBV12-3/TRBV12-4
D: TRBD1
CDR3: CASSFFTGGGYTF
DNA: TGTGCCAGCAGTTTCTTTACAGGGGGTGGCTACACCTTC

size: few
J: TRBJ2-5
V: TRBV7-9
D: NA
CDR3: CASSLTVLRETQYF
DNA: TGTGCCAGCAGCTTAACGGTCCTCCGAGAGACCCAGTACTTC

size: many
J: TRBJ2-3
V: TRBV5-1
D: TRBD2
CDR3: CASRLAGGSDTQYF
DNA: TGCGCCAGCCGACTAGCGGGGGGAAGCGATACGCAGTATTTT

size: NA
J: TRBJ2-5
V: TRBV29-1
D: TRBD2
CDR3: CSVFGNRLAANYETQYF
DNA: TGCAGCGTTTTTGGTAATCGGCTAGCGGCAAATTACGAGACCCAGTACTTC

size: few
J: TRBJ1-6
V: TRBV12-3/TRBV12-4
D: TRBD1
CDR3: CASSPDRAYNSPLHF
DNA: TGTGCCAGCAGCCCGGACAGGGCGTATAATTCACCCCTCCACTTT

size: few
J: TRBJ2-7
V: TRBV7-9
D: NA
CDR3: CASSSPFPGRRNYEQYF
DNA: TGTGCCAGCAGCTCACCGTTCCCAGGACGGCGTAACTACGAGCAGTACTTC

size: few
J: TRBJ2-3
V: TRBV2
D: NA
CDR3: CARQEVTDTQYF
DNA: TGTGCCAGACAGGAAGTCACAGATACGCAGTATTTT

size: NA
J: TRBJ2-3
V: TRBV5-1
D: TRBD2
CDR3: CASSFSPSGVSDTQYF
DNA: TGCGCCAGCAGCTTTTCCCCTAGCGGAGTATCAGATACGCAGTATTTT

size: few
J: TRBJ2-1
V: TRBV4-1
D: TRBD1
CDR3: CASRQGASTQNEQFF
DNA: TGCGCCAGCAGGCAGGGGGCTTCTACCCAGAATGAGCAGTTCTTC

size: NA
J: TRBJ1-2
V: TRBV7-6
D: TRBD1
CDR3: CASSFFPGTGTGYTF
DNA: TGTGCCAGCAGCTTTTTCCCCGGGACAGGGACCGGCTACACCTTC

size: many
J: TRBJ1-1
V: TRBV29-1
D: NA
CDR3: CSVEGSQTNTEAFF
DNA: TGCAGCGTTGAGGGGTCCCAGACGAACACTGAAGCTTTCTTT

size: NA
J: TRBJ2-1
V: TRBV3-1
D: NA
CDR3: CASSQASTGNNEQFF
DNA: TGTGCCAGCAGCCAAGCATCCACTGGGAACAATGAGCAGTTCTTC

size: NA
J: TRBJ2-3
V: TRBV7-3
D: NA
CDR3: CASSVRDGTDTQYF
DNA: TGTGCCAGCAGCGTCCGGGACGGAACAGATACGCAGTATTTT

size: NA
J: TRBJ1-3
V: TRBV7-2
D: TRBD1
CDR3: CASRPGTGGPGNTIYF
DNA: TGTGCCAGCAGGCCCGGGACAGGCGGGCCTGGAAACACCATATATTTT

size: few
J: TRBJ2-1
V: TRBV2
D: NA
CDR3: CASSEVKRSGYNEQFF
DNA: TGTGCCAGCAGTGAGGTAAAGCGGTCTGGGTACAATGAGCAGTTCTTC

size: NA
J: TRBJ2-5
V: TRBV29-1
D: TRBD2
CDR3: CSVAGGAWQETQYF
DNA: TGCAGCGTTGCCGGGGGGGCCTGGCAGGAGACCCAGTACTTC

size: few
J: TRBJ2-5
V: TRBV5-4
D: NA
CDR3: CASSLWGREKETQYF
DNA: TGTGCCAGCAGCTTGTGGGGAAGAGAGAAAGAGACCCAGTACTTC

size: NA
J: TRBJ2-1
V: TRBV9
D: NA
CDR3: CASSAPTISGNEQFF
DNA: TGTGCCAGCAGCGCCCCTACCATCTCCGGGAATGAGCAGTTCTTC

size: few
J: TRBJ1-2
V: TRBV6-5
D: NA
CDR3: CASRTGAFYGYTF
DNA: TGTGCCAGCAGAACCGGGGCCTTTTATGGCTACACCTTC

size: few
J: TRBJ1-4
V: TRBV6-5
D: NA
CDR3: CASSYSERAVKGEKLFF
DNA: TGTGCCAGCAGTTACTCGGAGCGGGCAGTAAAAGGGGAAAAACTGTTTTTT

size: few
J: TRBJ1-2
V: TRBV7-9
D: TRBD1
CDR3: CASSSVQDRGRDYGYTF
DNA: TGTGCCAGCAGCTCAGTCCAAGACAGGGGCAGGGACTATGGCTACACCTTC

size: NA
J: TRBJ2-2
V: TRBV7-3
D: NA
CDR3: CASSPTPGELFF
DNA: TGTGCCAGCAGCCCCACTCCCGGGGAGCTGTTTTTT

size: NA
J: TRBJ2-5
V: TRBV4-1
D: TRBD2
CDR3: CASSQRGPDSLAGDGETQYF
DNA: TGCGCCAGCAGCCAACGAGGCCCGGATTCACTAGCGGGGGACGGGGAGACCCAGTACTTC

size: many
J: TRBJ2-1
V: TRBV11-2
D: TRBD2
CDR3: CASSSGARTYNEQFF
DNA: TGTGCCAGCAGCAGCGGGGCCCGGACCTACAATGAGCAGTTCTTC

size: NA
J: TRBJ1-5
V: TRBV4-1
D: NA
CDR3: CASSQDQGRGQPQHF
DNA: TGCGCCAGCAGCCAAGATCAGGGCCGGGGTCAGCCCCAGCATTTT

size: few
J: TRBJ2-3
V: TRBV28
D: TRBD2
CDR3: CASSLPPGLAGTDTQYF
DNA: TGTGCCAGCAGTTTACCTCCGGGACTAGCCGGCACAGATACGCAGTATTTT

size: NA
J: TRBJ2-2
V: TRBV14
D: NA
CDR3: CASSQDWGGHTGELFF
DNA: TGTGCCAGCAGCCAAGATTGGGGAGGTCACACCGGGGAGCTGTTTTTT

size: NA
J: TRBJ2-5
V: TRBV11-2
D: NA
CDR3: CASQITEVKTQYF
DNA: TGTGCCAGTCAGATTACAGAGGTTAAGACCCAGTACTTC

size: NA
J: TRBJ1-5
V: TRBV27
D: NA
CDR3: CASSFGPQNQPQHF
DNA: TGTGCCAGCAGTTTTGGGCCCCAAAATCAGCCCCAGCATTTT

size: many
J: TRBJ2-3
V: TRBV12-3/TRBV12-4
D: NA
CDR3: CASITEGGSTDTQYF
DNA: TGTGCCAGCATCACCGAGGGCGGCAGCACAGATACGCAGTATTTT

size: many
J: TRBJ2-1
V: TRBV19
D: TRBD1
CDR3: CASSRVGQNEQFF
DNA: TGTGCCAGTAGTAGGGTGGGACAGAATGAGCAGTTCTTC

size: NA
J: TRBJ1-5
V: TRBV2
D: NA
CDR3: CASSPATFSNQPQHF
DNA: TGTGCCAGCAGTCCAGCTACCTTTAGCAATCAGCCCCAGCATTTT

size: NA
J: TRBJ2-1
V: TRBV6-6
D: NA
CDR3: CASSGAYNEQFF
DNA: TGTGCCAGCAGTGGGGCCTACAATGAGCAGTTCTTC

size: NA
J: TRBJ1-1
V: TRBV6-5
D: NA
CDR3: CASTPAGDYEGTEAFF
DNA: TGTGCCAGCACCCCGGCAGGGGACTATGAGGGCACTGAAGCTTTCTTT

size: few
J: TRBJ2-1
V: TRBV6-4
D: TRBD1
CDR3: CASSAAGTGVYNEQFF
DNA: TGTGCCAGCAGCGCAGCCGGGACAGGTGTCTACAATGAGCAGTTCTTC

size: NA
J: TRBJ1-5
V: TRBV4-3
D: NA
CDR3: CASSHRVEGGQPQHF
DNA: TGCGCCAGCAGCCACCGGGTGGAGGGGGGACAGCCCCAGCATTTT

size: NA
J: TRBJ1-1
V: TRBV27
D: NA
CDR3: CASGSLGPNTEAFF
DNA: TGTGCCAGCGGGTCCCTTGGCCCGAACACTGAAGCTTTCTTT

size: few
J: TRBJ2-7
V: TRBV4-3
D: NA
CDR3: CASSQDSSLSYEQYF
DNA: TGCGCCAGCAGCCAAGACTCTTCCCTCAGCTACGAGCAGTACTTC

size: few
J: TRBJ2-1
V: TRBV9
D: TRBD2
CDR3: CASSVAGGANEQFF
DNA: TGTGCCAGCAGCGTAGCGGGGGGGGCCAATGAGCAGTTCTTC

size: NA
J: TRBJ1-2
V: TRBV6-2/TRBV6-3
D: NA
CDR3: CASSTGRESDGYTF
DNA: TGTGCCAGCAGTACCGGACGGGAGTCGGATGGCTACACCTTC

size: few
J: TRBJ2-7
V: TRBV7-9
D: NA
CDR3: CASSSLDSYEQYF
DNA: TGTGCCAGCAGCTCATTGGACAGCTACGAGCAGTACTTC

size: NA
J: TRBJ2-1
V: TRBV5-4
D: TRBD2
CDR3: CASSLVGSGGGTYNEQFF
DNA: TGTGCCAGCAGCTTGGTCGGTAGCGGGGGCGGGACCTACAATGAGCAGTTCTTC

size: few
J: TRBJ2-3
V: TRBV7-9
D: TRBD2
CDR3: CASEAGGEDTQYF
DNA: TGTGCCAGCGAGGCGGGGGGTGAAGATACGCAGTATTTT

size: NA
J: TRBJ2-2
V: TRBV9
D: NA
CDR3: CASSGADTGELIF
DNA: TGTGCCAGCAGCGGGGCTGACACCGGGGAGCTGATTTTT

size: few
J: TRBJ2-7
V: TRBV7-6
D: NA
CDR3: CASSLAGFYEQYF
DNA: TGTGCCAGCAGCTTAGCAGGGTTCTACGAGCAGTACTTC

size: few
J: TRBJ2-5
V: TRBV7-2
D: TRBD1
CDR3: CASSYDRVYQETQYF
DNA: TGTGCCAGCAGTTACGACAGGGTATACCAAGAGACCCAGTACTTC

size: NA
J: TRBJ1-3
V: TRBV12-3/TRBV12-4
D: NA
CDR3: CASTGGSGNTIYF
DNA: TGTGCCAGCACCGGAGGATCTGGAAACACCATATATTTT

size: few
J: TRBJ1-1
V: TRBV9
D: TRBD1
CDR3: CASSEMTGGNAEAFF
DNA: TGTGCCAGCAGCGAAATGACAGGGGGTAACGCTGAAGCTTTCTTT